This TCR beta chain came from a study of blood T cell repertoires in COVID-19. On the study more broadly: T cells, B-cell-depleted T cells, or PBMCs supplied cDNA or gDNA.

The V gene lost 4 bases and the J gene lost 0 bases, with 13 bases spanning the gap. The CDR3 loop spans 15 amino acids. Germline V gene data show CDR1 as SGHDN and CDR2 as FVKESK. Participants were placed into cohorts based on the clinical history they reported. Two consecutive negative NP/OP PCR tests, clearance, or resolved symptoms defined Cohort 3 recovery. Profiling relied on immunoSEQ multiplex PCR, and the TCRdb table lists in-frame clones only, not all of them. This table holds around 240,000 clones, around 88% found once. This sequence was found in a woman aged 45 to 65 who had recovered from COVID-19. The rearrangement joins TRBV14 to TRBJ2-7, with D possibly matching TRBD2 (5 bases). The sample taken for sequencing was PBMCs or T cells enriched from blood (not recorded which). CDR3 in amino acids: CASSPGPGSSYEQYF. In DNA form, the CDR3 reads TGTGCCAGCAGCCCCGGACCGGGGAGCTCCTACGAGCAGTACTTC.